This T cell receptor (beta chain) was sequenced for a study of blood T cell repertoires in COVID-19. Study-level information: Collection of acute and convalescent COVID-19 samples took place in the United States, Italy and Spain. The cDNA or gDNA used as material had been derived from T cells, B-cell-depleted T cells, or PBMCs.

The table came from immunoSEQ multiplex PCR; TCRdb's copy has only in-frame clones and leaves some out. The data hold around 220,000 clones, with 65% to 85% observed a single time. Which cohort a participant joined came from the clinical history participants gave. This clone was seen a single time. The sequence was obtained from a woman in her 40s with acute COVID-19. Source material: PBMCs or T cells enriched from blood (not recorded which).

This chain's CDR3 is CACVRGELSYEQYF. DNA for the CDR3: TGTGCCTGCGTCAGGGGGGAACTCTCCTACGAGCAGTACTTC. V usage is TRBV30 and J usage is TRBJ2-7; TRBD1 might be the D (7 bases). The CDR3 has 14 amino acids. V gave up 6 bases and J gave up 0 bases, with 15 bases separating them. The germline V gene encodes CDR1 GTSNPN and CDR2 SVGIG (reference sequence).